The clone carrying this T cell receptor beta chain was picked up a small number of times. The antigen is unknown. Trimming removed 6 bases from V and 5 bases from J; junction bases left unmatched: 13. CDR3 size: 16 residues. Germline CDR1 and CDR2: LNHDA and SQIVND (reference sequence). DNA was extracted from unsorted cell suspensions stored frozen. The record originates from a study of immune cell composition in non-small cell lung cancer. This table comes from immunoSEQ multiplex PCR, and its TCRdb copy is limited to in-frame clones, with some not included. In the table there are around 1,200 clones, under 80% of which are singletons. Study-wide points: Smoking pack-years did not significantly correlate with tumour TCR-beta clonality. Adenocarcinomas with higher top tumour-associated clone frequency had more reactive TILs. Clones >0.5% enriched in tumour were rarer in adenocarcinoma (roughly 33%) than squamous (approximately 80%).

Sequenced sample: lung tumor tissue. V gene TRBV19 combines with J gene TRBJ1-1; the match to TRBD1 covers 9 bases. This clonotype originated in a human donor with non-small cell lung cancer. This CDR3 is CASSHAGDRETTEAFF. DNA for the CDR3: TGTGCCAGTAGCCACGCGGGGGACAGGGAGACGACTGAAGCTTTCTTT.